The 25 T cell receptor beta chains below all came from one sample that was sequenced in a study of blood T cell repertoires in COVID-19. Assay used: immunoSEQ multiplex PCR; TCRdb lists only in-frame clones, some missing. The repertoire holds approximately 100,000 clones, with nearly 90% as singletons. The sample taken for sequencing was peripheral blood. The receptors stem from a woman between 55 and 75 years old with acute or convalescent COVID-19.

The chain has TRBV3-1 (or the pseudogene TRBV3-2) and TRBJ2-3; D is possibly TRBD2 (5 bases). Germline V gene data show CDR1 as LGHDT and CDR2 as YNNKEL (reference sequence). The CDR3 sequence is 18 residues long. Trimming stripped 0 bases from V and 1 base from J, with 17 bases between. The CDR3 loop reads CASSQDPRRSGGTDTQYF. The CDR3 DNA is TGTGCCAGCAGCCAAGACCCCCGTAGGAGCGGCGGCACAGATACGCAGTATTTT.

The V and J genes are TRBV18 and TRBJ2-3; D might be TRBD2 (5 bases). The CDR3 contains 15 residues. Germline V CDR1 and CDR2: KGHSH, LQKENI. The germline V and J ends were trimmed by 3 bases and 3 bases, with 13 bases remaining between them. The CDR3: CASSPLVAGTDTQYF. DNA of the CDR3: TGTGCCAGCTCACCCCTAGTGGCGGGTACAGATACGCAGTATTTT.

The CDR3 protein is CASSVRDSYGYTF. The CDR3 nucleotides are TGTGCCAGCAGCGTACGGGACAGCTATGGCTACACCTTC. The rearrangement joins TRBV6-5 to TRBJ1-2; 7 bases map to TRBD1. V was pared by 6 bases and J by 4 bases, with 5 bases of the junction left unmatched. This CDR3 is 13 amino acids long. Looked up from germline, CDR1 is MNHEY and CDR2 is SVGAGI.

This clone was observed a handful of times. J is TRBJ2-7 and V is TRBV28, with 8 nucleotides matching TRBD1. Germline V lookup: CDR1 MDHEN, CDR2 SYDVKM. The CDR3 consists of 19 residues. The V segment lost 6 bases and the J segment 3 bases; nucleotides outside the gene matches: 22. The CDR3 region is CASRSPISNRGVAHYEQYF. The CDR3 nucleotides are TGTGCCAGCAGGTCTCCAATCTCGAACAGGGGGGTGGCTCACTACGAGCAGTACTTC.

The V call is TRBV7-3, the J call TRBJ2-1; 11 bases are shared with TRBD1. With 1 base clipped from V and 6 bases from J, the junction kept 11 bases outside the gene matches. This CDR3 spans 18 amino acids. Germline CDR1 and CDR2: SGHTA and FQGTGA. The CDR3 is CASSLMGTGGTPRNEQFF. The CDR3 region has the DNA TGTGCCAGCAGCTTAATGGGGACAGGGGGTACCCCTCGCAATGAGCAGTTCTTC.

CDR3 amino acids: CASFSGSEETQYF. CDR3 nucleotide sequence: TGTGCCAGTTTTTCTGGGAGTGAAGAGACCCAGTACTTC. V gene TRBV19 combines with J gene TRBJ2-5; a possible D gene is TRBD2 (5 bases). Germline CDR1 LNHDA, CDR2 SQIVND (reference sequence). Trimming removed 8 bases at V and 3 bases at J, with 13 bases between. CDR3 length: 13 residues.

The chain links TRBV5-1 to TRBJ1-2, with D perhaps matching TRBD1 (5 bases). Germline CDR1 reads SGHRS; CDR2 reads YFSETQ. Deletions cut 0 bases from V and 8 bases from J, with 11 bases between. The CDR3 is 13 residues long. CDR3 sequence (DNA): TGCGCCAGCAGCTTGGAAGGGGTGGGAGGCTACACCTTC. Translating it yields CASSLEGVGGYTF.

The chain joins TRBV4-1 to TRBJ2-3; possibly TRBD1 for D (6 bases). With 7 bases removed from V and 3 bases from J, the gap between germline ends came to 20 bases. The CDR3 is 16 amino acids. Germline CDR1 reads MGHRA; CDR2 reads YSYEKL. The CDR3 region is CASTRLLGGPTDTQYF. The CDR3 DNA reads TGCGCCAGCACCCGCCTATTAGGGGGACCAACAGATACGCAGTATTTT.

The V call is TRBV6-2 or TRBV6-3, the J call TRBJ1-1; D unclear. In germline, CDR1 is MNHEY, CDR2 SVGEGT. V dropped 5 bases and J dropped 7 bases, with 17 bases sitting between them. This CDR3 region has 14 residues. In DNA, the CDR3 is TGTGCCAGCAGTCTAACTTCCCCGGTTGGTGAAGCTTTCTTT. It specifies CASSLTSPVGEAFF.

The table lists this clone with a count of one. The rearrangement uses TRBV19 and TRBJ2-3; 16 nucleotides match TRBD2. Germline trimming cut 3 bases from V and 8 bases from J; bases unmatched to any gene: 2. This CDR3 region has 15 residues. Germline V gene data show CDR1 as LNHDA and CDR2 as SQIVND (reference sequence). The CDR3 nucleotides are TGTGCCAGTAGTATTGGGACTAGCGGGAGGGTTACGCAGTATTTT. Its translation is CASSIGTSGRVTQYF. The full variable domain, rest sourced from reference TRBV19 and TRBJ2-3, is DGGITQSPKYLFRKEGQNVTLSCEQNLNHDAMYWYRQDPGQGLRLIYYSQIVNDFQKGDIAEGYSVSREKKESFPLTVTSAQKNPTAFYLCASSIGTSGRVTQYFGPGTRLTVL.

V and J are TRBV29-1 and TRBJ1-1; no clear D gene. The V end lost 1 base, the J end lost 12 bases, and 18 bases lay between the germline ends. Germline V gene data show CDR1 as SQVTM and CDR2 as ANQGSEA. This CDR3 is 13 amino acids long. CDR3 in amino acids: CSVEGRGSARTFF. The DNA of the CDR3 is TGCAGCGTTGAAGGCCGCGGGTCAGCAAGAACTTTCTTT.

The chain recombines TRBV3-1 (or the pseudogene TRBV3-2) with TRBJ1-1; D possibly corresponds to TRBD1 (5 bases). Trimming shortened V by 0 bases and J by 1 base, and 12 bases separated the two germline ends. This CDR3 comprises 16 residues. CDR1 is LGHDT, CDR2 YNNKEL, per germline (reference sequence). CDR3 in DNA: TGTGCCAGCAGCCAAGATTGGGCGGGGCCGAACACTGAAGCTTTCTTT. The encoded protein is CASSQDWAGPNTEAFF.

V usage is TRBV6-5 and J usage is TRBJ2-1; 8 nucleotides match TRBD2. The CDR3 has 15 residues. Looked up from germline, CDR1 is MNHEY and CDR2 is SVGAGI. J gave up 7 bases and V 6 bases, and 11 bases lay outside the gene matches. CDR3 residues: CASRDTSGRRNEQFF. CDR3 sequence (DNA): TGTGCCAGCAGGGACACTAGCGGCCGGCGGAATGAGCAGTTCTTC.

The chain employs TRBV7-9 and TRBJ2-3, with 9 bases that match TRBD1. The length of the CDR3 is 14 residues. Losses at the gene ends were 11 bases for V and 4 bases for J; bases not matched to a gene: 10. Per the germline V gene, CDR1 is SEHNR and CDR2 is FQNEAQ (reference sequence). CDR3 protein: CAAERDRVSDTQYF. CDR3 in DNA: TGTGCCGCCGAACGGGACAGGGTTTCAGATACGCAGTATTTT.

The chain joins TRBV18 to TRBJ2-7, with TRBD2 as a possible D gene (5 bases). CDR1 is KGHSH, CDR2 LQKENI, per germline. CDR3 length: 12 residues. Trimming cost V 8 bases and J 5 bases, with 13 bases left between them. The CDR3 region has the DNA TGTGCCAGCCTAGTCGGAGGAAACGAGCAGTACGTC. This codes for CASLVGGNEQYV.

The rearrangement links TRBV3-1 (or the pseudogene TRBV3-2) to TRBJ1-1; D remains ambiguous. The CDR3 runs 12 residues. Germline V CDR1 and CDR2: LGHDT, YNNKEL (reference sequence). Trimming removed 2 bases from V and 11 bases from J, with 12 bases in between. The CDR3 reads CASSQFGTGAFF. The CDR3 nucleotides are TGTGCCAGCAGCCAATTTGGCACGGGTGCTTTCTTT.

CDR3 region: CAWSYSRSSYNEQFF. The DNA of the CDR3 is TGTGCCTGGAGTTACTCGCGGAGCTCCTACAATGAGCAGTTCTTC. The chain recombines TRBV30 with TRBJ2-1; D unclear. Trimming took 2 bases from V and 0 from J, leaving 11 bases between them. The V gene's germline CDR1 is GTSNPN and CDR2 SVGIG (reference sequence). The CDR3 covers 15 residues.

This rearrangement joins TRBV29-1 to TRBJ1-4, with TRBD1 identical over 10 bases. There are 15 residues in the CDR3. V lost 4 bases and J lost 6; bases outside the gene matches: 8. From germline, CDR1 is SQVTM and CDR2 ANQGSEA. CDR3 sequence (DNA): TGCAGCGTTGTGGGATTGGACAGGGGGTATGAAAAACTGTTTTTT. Protein product: CSVVGLDRGYEKLFF.

The rearrangement uses TRBV3-1 (or the pseudogene TRBV3-2) and TRBJ1-3, with 11 bases that match TRBD1. The V gene end was trimmed by 1 base and the J gene end by 4 bases; junction bases not matched to a gene: 3. Germline V gene lookup returns CDR1 LGHDT and CDR2 YNNKEL (reference sequence). The CDR3 is 16 residues long. This CDR3 reads CASSQARTGGGNTIYF. CDR3 in DNA: TGTGCCAGCAGCCAAGCCCGGACAGGGGGCGGAAACACCATATATTTT.

The chain has TRBV18 and TRBJ1-1; 10 bases are a match to TRBD1. The CDR3 is 15 amino acids. Unmatched junction bases numbered 6, after V lost 6 bases and J lost 2 bases. From germline, CDR1 is KGHSH and CDR2 LQKENI. The CDR3 bases are TGTGCCAGCTCCATGACAGGGGGCGAAAACACTGAAGCTTTCTTT. This sequence encodes CASSMTGGENTEAFF.

The rearrangement links TRBV3-1 (or the pseudogene TRBV3-2) to TRBJ2-2, with 14 bases matching TRBD2. Germline V gene data show CDR1 as LGHDT and CDR2 as YNNKEL (reference sequence). CDR3 length equals 16 residues. The V and J ends lost 3 bases and 8 bases, in that order; junction bases with no gene match: 5. In DNA, the CDR3 is TGTGCCAGCAGCCAGGGACTAGCGGGAGCCGGTGGGGAGCTGTTTTTT. It encodes CASSQGLAGAGGELFF.

Remarks on this clone: This same CDR3 is encoded by further DNA sequences in the sample. V gene TRBV28 combines with J gene TRBJ1-2; the match to TRBD1 covers 11 bases. The CDR3 sequence is 13 residues long. The V gene end was trimmed by 4 bases and the J gene end by 8 bases; junction bases not matched to a gene: 3. Germline CDR1 reads MDHEN; CDR2 reads SYDVKM. CDR3 DNA: TGTGCCAGCAGTTCGGGACAGGGGGGAGGCTACACCTTC. Amino acids: CASSSGQGGGYTF.

The chain combines TRBV6-5 with TRBJ1-2; TRBD1 might be the D (6 bases). V was clipped by 5 bases and J by 3 bases, with 10 bases between them. The CDR3 runs to 13 residues. CDR1 MNHEY and CDR2 SVGAGI come from the germline V gene. In nucleotides, the CDR3 is TGTGCCAGCAGTACTCGACAGGACTATGGCTACACCTTC. This encodes CASSTRQDYGYTF.

This clone was counted only a few times. This chain joins TRBV28 and TRBJ2-1; 7 positions match TRBD2. The CDR3 totals 16 residues. V was pared by 3 bases and J by 6 bases, with 11 bases of the junction left unmatched. From germline, CDR1 is MDHEN and CDR2 SYDVKM. This chain's CDR3 is CASSFPSGGGGNEQFF. CDR3 nucleotide sequence: TGTGCCAGCAGTTTCCCTAGCGGAGGCGGGGGCAATGAGCAGTTCTTC. Filled out from reference TRBV28 and TRBJ2-1, the complete variable domain reads DVKVTQSSRYLVKRTGEKVFLECVQDMDHENMFWYRQDPGLGLRLIYFSYDVKMKEKGDIPEGYSVSREKKERFSLILESASTNQTSMYLCASSFPSGGGGNEQFFGPGTRLTVL.

The chain joins TRBV19 to TRBJ2-2; 7 bases are shared with TRBD1. This CDR3 spans 14 amino acids. Germline V gene lookup returns CDR1 LNHDA and CDR2 SQIVND (reference sequence). The V gene end was trimmed by 7 bases and the J gene end by 7 bases; junction bases not matched to a gene: 9. Here the CDR3 DNA reads TGTGCCAGTATTAGGAGACAGGGCGTCGGGGAGCTGTTTTTT. It encodes CASIRRQGVGELFF.